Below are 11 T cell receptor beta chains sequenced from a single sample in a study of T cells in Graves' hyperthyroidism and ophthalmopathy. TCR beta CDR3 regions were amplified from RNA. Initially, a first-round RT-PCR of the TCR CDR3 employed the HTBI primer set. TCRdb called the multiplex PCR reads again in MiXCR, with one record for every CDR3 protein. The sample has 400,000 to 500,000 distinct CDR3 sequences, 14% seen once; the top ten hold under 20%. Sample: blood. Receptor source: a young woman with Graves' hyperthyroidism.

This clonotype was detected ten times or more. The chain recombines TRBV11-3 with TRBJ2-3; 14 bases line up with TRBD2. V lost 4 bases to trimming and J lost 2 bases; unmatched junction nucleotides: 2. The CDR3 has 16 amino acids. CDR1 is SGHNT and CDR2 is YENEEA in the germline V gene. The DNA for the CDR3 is TGTGCCAGCAGCTCGACTAGCGGGAGGGCCACAGATACGCAGTATTTT. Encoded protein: CASSSTSGRATDTQYF. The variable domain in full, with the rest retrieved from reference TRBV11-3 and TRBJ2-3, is EAGVVQSPRYKIIEKKQPVAFWCNPISGHNTLYWYLQNLGQGPELLIRYENEEAVDDSQLPKDRFSAERLKGVDSTLKIQPAELGDSAVYLCASSSTSGRATDTQYFGPGTRLTVL.

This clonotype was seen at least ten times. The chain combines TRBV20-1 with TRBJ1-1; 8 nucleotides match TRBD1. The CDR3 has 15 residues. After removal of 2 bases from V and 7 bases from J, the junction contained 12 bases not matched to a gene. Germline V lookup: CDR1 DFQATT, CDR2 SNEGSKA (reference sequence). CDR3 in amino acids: CSARSAGQGANEAFF. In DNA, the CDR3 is TGCAGTGCTAGATCCGCCGGACAGGGCGCAAATGAAGCTTTCTTT.

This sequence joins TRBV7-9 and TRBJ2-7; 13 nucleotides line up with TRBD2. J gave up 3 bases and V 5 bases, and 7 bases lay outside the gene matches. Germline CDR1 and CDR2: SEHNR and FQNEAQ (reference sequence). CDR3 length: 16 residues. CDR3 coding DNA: TGTGCCAGCAGCGCACTAGCGGGAGGGCCAAGCTACGAGCAGTACTTC. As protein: CASSALAGGPSYEQYF.

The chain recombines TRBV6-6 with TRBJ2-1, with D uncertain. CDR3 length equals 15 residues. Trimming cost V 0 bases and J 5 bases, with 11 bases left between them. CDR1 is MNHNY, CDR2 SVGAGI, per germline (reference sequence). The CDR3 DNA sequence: TGTGCCAGCAGTTACTCGGGCAGGTCGGACAATGAGCAGTTCTTC. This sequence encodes CASSYSGRSDNEQFF.

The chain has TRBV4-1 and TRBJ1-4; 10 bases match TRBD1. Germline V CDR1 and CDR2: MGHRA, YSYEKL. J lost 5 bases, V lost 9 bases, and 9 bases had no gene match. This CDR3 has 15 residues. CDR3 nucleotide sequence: TGCGCCAGTCTCGGACCGGGACAGGGGAATGAAAAACTGTTTTTT. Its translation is CASLGPGQGNEKLFF.

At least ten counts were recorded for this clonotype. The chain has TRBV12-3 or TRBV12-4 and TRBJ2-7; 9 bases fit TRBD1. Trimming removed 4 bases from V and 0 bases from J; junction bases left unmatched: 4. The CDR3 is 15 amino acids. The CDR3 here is CASSSGQGTSYEQYF. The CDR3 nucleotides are TGTGCCAGCAGTTCGGGACAGGGCACCTCCTACGAGCAGTACTTC.

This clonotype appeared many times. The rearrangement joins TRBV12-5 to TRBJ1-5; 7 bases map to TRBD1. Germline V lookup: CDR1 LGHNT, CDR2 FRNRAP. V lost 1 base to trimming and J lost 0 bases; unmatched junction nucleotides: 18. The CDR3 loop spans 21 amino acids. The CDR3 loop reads CASGLDPLLRDRAYSNQPQHF. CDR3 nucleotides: TGTGCTAGTGGTTTGGATCCCCTTCTCCGGGACAGAGCTTATAGCAATCAGCCCCAGCATTTT.

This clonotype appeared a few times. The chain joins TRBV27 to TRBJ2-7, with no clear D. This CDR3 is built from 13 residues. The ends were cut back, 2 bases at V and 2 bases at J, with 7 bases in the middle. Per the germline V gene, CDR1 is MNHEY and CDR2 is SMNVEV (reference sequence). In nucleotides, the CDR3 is TGTGCCAGCAGTTTAACTCCACCCTACGAGCAGTACTTC. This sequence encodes CASSLTPPYEQYF.

CDR3 bases: TGTGCCAGCAGTGACTCGGCCGGGAGGGCCCAAGATACGCAGTATTTT. This translates into CASSDSAGRAQDTQYF. V and J are TRBV6-4 and TRBJ2-3, with 8 bases fitting TRBD2. This CDR3 contains 16 residues. The V and J ends lost 0 bases and 5 bases, in that order; junction bases with no gene match: 7. CDR1 is MRHNA, CDR2 SNTAGT, per germline.

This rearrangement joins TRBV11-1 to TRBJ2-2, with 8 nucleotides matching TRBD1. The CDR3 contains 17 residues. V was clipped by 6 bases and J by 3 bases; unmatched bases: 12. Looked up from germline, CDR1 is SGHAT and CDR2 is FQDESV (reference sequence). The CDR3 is CASSSQGDSSYTGELFF. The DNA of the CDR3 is TGTGCCAGCAGTTCACAGGGGGACTCGTCTTACACCGGGGAGCTGTTTTTT.

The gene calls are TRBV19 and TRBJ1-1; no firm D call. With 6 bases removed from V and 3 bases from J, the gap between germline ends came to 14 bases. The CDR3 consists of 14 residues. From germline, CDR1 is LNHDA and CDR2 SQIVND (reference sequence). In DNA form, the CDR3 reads TGTGCCAGTAGGATACCCGGGGAGGACACTGAAGCTTTCTTT. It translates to CASRIPGEDTEAFF.